The clone carrying this T cell receptor beta chain showed up many times. Its antigen is not known. The sample originates from a study of T cells in Graves' hyperthyroidism and ophthalmopathy. As for the study in general: Any treatment followed the collection of peripheral blood at initial diagnosis. Study results and caveats: Clonotypes that were expanded in thyroid above 0.001 mostly appeared in blood too.

Amplified regions were TCR beta CDR3 sequences from RNA transcripts. Using the HTBI primer set, a first-round RT-PCR was run on the TCR CDR3. TCRdb re-derived calls from the multiplex PCR reads in MiXCR, one entry per CDR3 protein. The sample has about 550,000 distinct CDR3 sequences; about a fifth are singletons. Based on clinical symptoms, serum thyroxine and TRAb, thyroid ultrasound and orbital computed tomography, diagnoses were reached. This clonotype was sampled from a man in his late teens or twenties with Graves' hyperthyroidism. The source material was blood.

In DNA, the CDR3 is TGTGCCAGCAGTTCATCCGGGACAGGCTACGAGCAGTACTTC. Its protein is CASSSSGTGYEQYF. J is TRBJ2-7 and V is TRBV12-3 or TRBV12-4; the match to TRBD1 covers 8 bases. The junction had 5 bases not matched to a gene; V was cut back by 4 bases and J by 3 bases. CDR3 size: 14 residues.